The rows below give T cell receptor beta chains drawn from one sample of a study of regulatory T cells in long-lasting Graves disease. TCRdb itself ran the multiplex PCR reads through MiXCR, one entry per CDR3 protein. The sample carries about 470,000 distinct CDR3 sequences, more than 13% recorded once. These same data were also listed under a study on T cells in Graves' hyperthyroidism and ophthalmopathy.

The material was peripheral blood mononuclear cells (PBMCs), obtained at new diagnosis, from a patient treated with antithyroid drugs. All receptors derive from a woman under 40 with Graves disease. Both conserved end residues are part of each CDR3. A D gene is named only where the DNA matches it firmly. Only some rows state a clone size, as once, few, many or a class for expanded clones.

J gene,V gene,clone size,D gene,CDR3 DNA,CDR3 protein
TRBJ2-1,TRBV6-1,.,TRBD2,TGTGCCAGCAGTCGGACTAGCGGGATGGGGAATGAGCAGTTCTTC,CASSRTSGMGNEQFF
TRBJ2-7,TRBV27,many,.,TGTGCCAGCAGGCTATCGACAGATTACGAGCAGTACTTC,CASRLSTDYEQYF
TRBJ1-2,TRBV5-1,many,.,TGCGCCAGCAGCGAGACAGAACGCTATGGCTACACCTTC,CASSETERYGYTF
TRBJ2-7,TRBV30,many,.,TGTGCCTGGAGTCCCCAAAACGAGCAGTACTTC,CAWSPQNEQYF
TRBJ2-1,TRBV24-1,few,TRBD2,TGTGCCACCAGTGACCCGGGACTAGCGGCCAATGAGCAGTTCTTC,CATSDPGLAANEQFF
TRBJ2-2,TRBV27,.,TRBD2,TGTGCCAGCAGTTTATATCGCGGGGGAAAGGACACCGGGGAGCTGTTTTTT,CASSLYRGGKDTGELFF
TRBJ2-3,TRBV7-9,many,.,TGTGCCAGCTCACCGGGGCAGGGGAACACAGATACGCAGTATTTT,CASSPGQGNTDTQYF
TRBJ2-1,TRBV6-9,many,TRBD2,TGTGCCAGCAGTTACTCTCTAGCGGGAGCCTACAATGAGCAGTTCTTC,CASSYSLAGAYNEQFF
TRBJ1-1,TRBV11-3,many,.,TGTGCCAGCAGCTTAAATGAGGGGGGCGGTGGTACTGAAGCTTTCTTT,CASSLNEGGGGTEAFF
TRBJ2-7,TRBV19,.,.,TGTGCCAGTAGTATTACGGGATTCATCTACGAGCAGTACTTC,CASSITGFIYEQYF
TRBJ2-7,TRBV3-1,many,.,TGTGCCAGCAGCCCGACCCCTGGCTACGAGCAGTACTTC,CASSPTPGYEQYF
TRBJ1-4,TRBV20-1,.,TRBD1,TGCAGTGCTAGAGATCCCGGGACAGCAACTAATGAAAAACTGTTTTTT,CSARDPGTATNEKLFF
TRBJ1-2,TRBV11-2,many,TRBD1,TGTGCCAGCAGTTCACAGGGGCGCTATGGCTACACCTTC,CASSSQGRYGYTF
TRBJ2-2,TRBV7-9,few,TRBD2,TGTGCCAGCAGACTAGCGGGCCTCACCGGGGAGCTGTTTTTT,CASRLAGLTGELFF
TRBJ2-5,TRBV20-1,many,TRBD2,TGCAGTGCCCAGCGGGAGCGAATCGGGACCCAGTACTTC,CSAQRERIGTQYF
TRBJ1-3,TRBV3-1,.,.,TGTGCCAGCAGTCTTACAGGCCCTGGAAACACCATATATTTT,CASSLTGPGNTIYF
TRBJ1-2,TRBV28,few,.,TGTGCCAGCAGTTTTACGGAGCTGCGGGGCTACACCTTC,CASSFTELRGYTF
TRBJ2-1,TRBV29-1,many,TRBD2,TGCAGCCTCACCGGACTAGTATCAGCTACTCTAGGCAATGAGCAGTTCTTC,CSLTGLVSATLGNEQFF
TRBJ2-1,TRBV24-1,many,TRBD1,TGTGCCACCAGTGATCACCATTGGGACAGGGGGCATTGGGGTGAGCAGTTCTTC,CATSDHHWDRGHWGEQFF
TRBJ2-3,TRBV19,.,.,TGTGCCAGTAGTATACGCCCCGGAGGGACAGATACGCAGTATTTT,CASSIRPGGTDTQYF
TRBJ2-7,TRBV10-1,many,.,TGCGCCAGTAAACCTCTGAGGGGATGCCACGAGCAGTACTTC,CASKPLRGCHEQYF
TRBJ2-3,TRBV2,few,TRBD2,TGTGCCAGCAGTGGCCTACGGCGGGAGTCGGGAGATACGCAGTATTTT,CASSGLRRESGDTQYF
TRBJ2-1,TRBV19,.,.,TGTGCCAGTAGTATAAGACAGGTGGATGAGCAGTTCTTC,CASSIRQVDEQFF
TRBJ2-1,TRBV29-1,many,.,TGCAGCGGGGACGAATCCAATGAGCAGTTCTTC,CSGDESNEQFF
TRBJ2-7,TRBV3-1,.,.,TGTGCCAGCAGCCCTGGAGGGGAAGGGACCCCATTAGGATTC,CASSPGGEGTPLGF
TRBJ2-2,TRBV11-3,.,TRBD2,TGTGCCAGCAGCTTAGTTCCGGGCGGGAGCGACACCGGGGAGCTGTTTTTT,CASSLVPGGSDTGELFF
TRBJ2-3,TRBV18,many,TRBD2,TGTGCCAGCTCACCAGCGGGAGGTCTCCGTGCAAACACAGATACGCAGTATTTT,CASSPAGGLRANTDTQYF
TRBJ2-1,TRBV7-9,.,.,TGTGCCAGCAGCCCGAGGAGGGGGGGGAACAATGAGCAGTTCTTC,CASSPRRGGNNEQFF
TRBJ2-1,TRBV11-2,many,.,TGTGCCAGTGCGCTGGGGCCCTCCCTATTCTTC,CASALGPSLFF
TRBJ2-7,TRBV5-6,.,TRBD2,TGTGCCAGCAGCCCGATAGCGGGAGGGCCCCCCTACGAGCAGTACTTC,CASSPIAGGPPYEQYF
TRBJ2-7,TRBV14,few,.,TGTGCCAGCAGCCCCGAGGCCGGCCTCTCCTACGAGCAGTACTTC,CASSPEAGLSYEQYF
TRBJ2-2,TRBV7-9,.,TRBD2,TGTGCCTGTGAGACGGGGGGAATGACGAACACCGGGGAGCTGTTTTTT,CACETGGMTNTGELFF
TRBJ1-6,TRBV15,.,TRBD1,TGTGCCACCAGCGGGGGACAGACCTATAATTCACCCCTCCACTTT,CATSGGQTYNSPLHF
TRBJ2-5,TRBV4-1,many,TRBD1,TGCGCCAGCAGCCGACAGGGCACACGGGAGACCCAGTACTTC,CASSRQGTRETQYF
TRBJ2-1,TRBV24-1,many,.,TGTGCCACCACCAGGACGTCCGACAATGAGCAGTTCTTC,CATTRTSDNEQFF
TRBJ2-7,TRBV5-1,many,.,TGCGCCAGCAGCTTAGCCTCCGGACTCGAATTCTACGAGCAGTACTTC,CASSLASGLEFYEQYF